This TCR beta chain was recorded in a study of shared clonotypes between healthy human individuals. V gave up 8 bases and J gave up 3 bases; unmatched junction bases: 6. CDR3 length: 13 amino acids. Germline V lookup: CDR1 MDHEN, CDR2 SYDVKM. In the case of this clone: Its target is unknown.

Unsorted PBMCs provided DNA that was sequenced on ten immunoSEQ deep assay plates. Profiled with immunoSEQ multiplex PCR; TCRdb holds only in-frame clones, not every one. The table has more than 400,000 clones, around 85% seen once. For unsorted samples, genomic DNA was extracted from approximately 90 million PBMCs. Study-level results: Tissues were not sampled, only blood, and their repertoires likely differ. Donor clonotype sharing was expected to depend on sequencing depth.

Sequencing input: PBMCs. The V and J genes are TRBV28 and TRBJ2-7; 8 bases are shared with TRBD1. The source is a woman aged 40 to 49 in good health. Some clones in this sample may be carry-over from other donors' samples. CDR3 in amino acids: CASGQGNLYEQYF. Here the CDR3 DNA reads TGTGCCAGCGGACAGGGAAACCTCTACGAGCAGTACTTC.